The TCR beta chain described here comes from a study of blood T cell repertoires in COVID-19. As for the study in general: In each case, the material was cDNA or gDNA derived from T cells, B-cell-depleted T cells, or PBMCs.

The table lists this clone with a count of one. Assay: immunoSEQ multiplex PCR; the TCRdb copy retains only in-frame clones and omits some. The table lists about 190,000 clones, approximately 81% of them singletons, with roughly 4.5% in the top ten. The CDR3 is 14 amino acids. Germline V CDR1 and CDR2: SNHLY, FYNNEI. V gave up 5 bases and J gave up 9 bases; unmatched junction bases: 12. The J gene is TRBJ2-7, the V gene TRBV2; 8 positions match TRBD2. The specimen sequenced was peripheral blood. This TCR was sampled from a woman older than 75 with acute or convalescent COVID-19. The CDR3 coding sequence is TGTGCCAGCAGTCGTGGGACTAGACGTCTTCGGCAGTACTTC. It yields the protein CASSRGTRRLRQYF.